Listed below are T cell receptor beta chains from one sample, sequenced in a study of metastatic and nonmetastatic thyroid tumors. TCRdb recomputed clones from the PCR reads via MiXCR. The repertoire has under 20,000 clones, around 30% of them found once; the top ten carry 13%. Sequenced: tumor tissue. These receptors all stem from a female donor with papillary thyroid cancer or a benign thyroid nodule (not recorded which). Some clones in this sample may be carry-over from other donors' samples. The CDR3 runs from the conserved cysteine through the conserved F or W. D genes are given only for firm matches. For some rows the clone size is stated as once, few or many, or as a class when expanded; others skip it.

CDR3 length: 15; clone size: .; J gene: TRBJ2-5; D gene: TRBD1; V gene: TRBV6-2/TRBV6-3; CDR3 protein: CASSDRDRDEETQYF; CDR3 DNA: TGTGCCAGCAGTGACCGGGACAGGGATGAAGAGACCCAGTACTTC
CDR3 length: 12; clone size: few; J gene: TRBJ1-1; D gene: .; V gene: TRBV6-1; CDR3 protein: CASGEMNTEAFF; CDR3 DNA: TGTGCATCAGGGGAGATGAACACTGAAGCTTTCTTT
CDR3 length: 15; clone size: few; J gene: TRBJ2-7; D gene: .; V gene: TRBV28; CDR3 protein: CASSLSAGLTYEQYF; CDR3 DNA: TGTGCCAGCAGTTTATCGGCAGGGTTAACCTACGAGCAGTACTTC
CDR3 length: 17; clone size: .; J gene: TRBJ2-7; D gene: TRBD2; V gene: TRBV20-1; CDR3 protein: CSAREGHSGRVTCEQYF; CDR3 DNA: TGCAGTGCTAGAGAGGGACATAGCGGGAGGGTGACCTGCGAGCAATACTTC
CDR3 length: 15; clone size: many; J gene: TRBJ1-5; D gene: .; V gene: TRBV18; CDR3 protein: CASSLEQGRHQPQHF; CDR3 DNA: TGTGCCAGCTCACTCGAACAGGGAAGGCATCAGCCCCAGCATTTT
CDR3 length: 15; clone size: medium-sized; J gene: TRBJ1-5; D gene: .; V gene: TRBV19; CDR3 protein: CASSRLGPSNQPQHF; CDR3 DNA: TGTGCCAGTAGTAGATTGGGACCTAGCAATCAGCCCCAGCATTTT
CDR3 length: 15; clone size: .; J gene: TRBJ2-7; D gene: TRBD1; V gene: TRBV4-2; CDR3 protein: CASSLTGTGEYEQYF; CDR3 DNA: TGTGCCAGCAGCCTGACCGGGACAGGGGAATACGAGCAGTACTTC
CDR3 length: 13; clone size: .; J gene: TRBJ1-6; D gene: .; V gene: TRBV19; CDR3 protein: CASRADGDSPLHF; CDR3 DNA: TGTGCCAGTAGAGCCGACGGGGATTCACCCCTCCACTTT
CDR3 length: 17; clone size: .; J gene: TRBJ2-3; D gene: TRBD2; V gene: TRBV3-1; CDR3 protein: CASSQSLTSGSFDTQYF; CDR3 DNA: TGTGCCAGCAGCCAATCCCTGACTAGCGGGAGTTTTGATACGCAGTATTTT
CDR3 length: 12; clone size: few; J gene: TRBJ2-1; D gene: TRBD2; V gene: TRBV6-1; CDR3 protein: CASTLAGDEQFF; CDR3 DNA: TGTGCCAGCACCCTAGCGGGAGATGAGCAGTTCTTC
CDR3 length: 16; clone size: .; J gene: TRBJ2-5; D gene: TRBD2; V gene: TRBV3-1; CDR3 protein: CASSRAWGAGDETQYF; CDR3 DNA: TGTGCCAGCAGCCGAGCTTGGGGAGCGGGAGATGAGACCCAGTACTTC
CDR3 length: 12; clone size: medium-sized; J gene: TRBJ1-2; D gene: .; V gene: TRBV2; CDR3 protein: CASRGATKGYTF; CDR3 DNA: TGTGCCAGCAGGGGTGCGACTAAGGGCTACACCTTC
CDR3 length: 15; clone size: few; J gene: TRBJ1-2; D gene: .; V gene: TRBV20-1; CDR3 protein: CSARDPGRLSYGYTF; CDR3 DNA: TGCAGTGCTAGAGATCCGGGCCGCCTTAGTTATGGCTACACCTTC
CDR3 length: 14; clone size: .; J gene: TRBJ1-5; D gene: .; V gene: TRBV6-1; CDR3 protein: CANSEHPSNQPQHF; CDR3 DNA: TGTGCCAACAGTGAACACCCGAGCAATCAGCCCCAGCATTTT
CDR3 length: 15; clone size: .; J gene: TRBJ1-4; D gene: TRBD1; V gene: TRBV12-3/TRBV12-4; CDR3 protein: CASSDTGTGQEKLFF; CDR3 DNA: TGTGCCAGCAGTGATACCGGGACAGGGCAAGAAAAACTGTTTTTT
CDR3 length: 12; clone size: few; J gene: TRBJ1-1; D gene: TRBD1; V gene: TRBV12-3/TRBV12-4; CDR3 protein: CASNQQGLGASF; CDR3 DNA: TGTGCCAGCAACCAACAGGGGCTGGGAGCTTCCTTT
CDR3 length: 15; clone size: few; J gene: TRBJ2-7; D gene: TRBD2; V gene: TRBV15; CDR3 protein: CATSRDLAGGAEQYF; CDR3 DNA: TGTGCCACCAGCAGAGATCTGGCGGGAGGTGCCGAGCAGTACTTC
CDR3 length: 13; clone size: .; J gene: TRBJ2-5; D gene: TRBD2; V gene: TRBV7-9; CDR3 protein: CASREEYQETQYF; CDR3 DNA: TGTGCCAGTCGGGAGGAGTACCAAGAGACCCAGTACTTC
CDR3 length: 13; clone size: .; J gene: TRBJ2-5; D gene: .; V gene: TRBV20-1; CDR3 protein: CSARVQFRETQYF; CDR3 DNA: TGCAGTGCTAGAGTCCAGTTCCGGGAGACCCAGTACTTC
CDR3 length: 15; clone size: medium-sized; J gene: TRBJ2-1; D gene: TRBD1; V gene: TRBV19; CDR3 protein: CASSPRTGGANEQFF; CDR3 DNA: TGTGCCAGTAGTCCCCGGACAGGGGGGGCCAATGAGCAGTTCTTC
CDR3 length: 13; clone size: few; J gene: TRBJ1-1; D gene: .; V gene: TRBV6-2/TRBV6-3; CDR3 protein: CASSRTLGLEAFF; CDR3 DNA: TGTGCCAGCAGCCGAACGTTGGGACTGGAGGCTTTCTTT
CDR3 length: 16; clone size: .; J gene: TRBJ2-3; D gene: TRBD2; V gene: TRBV2; CDR3 protein: CASRPGLAGYTDTQYF; CDR3 DNA: TGTGCCAGCAGGCCTGGACTAGCGGGGTACACAGATACGCAGTATTTT
CDR3 length: 12; clone size: few; J gene: TRBJ1-6; D gene: .; V gene: TRBV12-3/TRBV12-4; CDR3 protein: CASSLNGPPLHF; CDR3 DNA: TGTGCCAGCAGCTTAAACGGGCCACCCCTCCACTTT
CDR3 length: 13; clone size: .; J gene: TRBJ1-1; D gene: .; V gene: TRBV6-1; CDR3 protein: CASSDAVTAEAFF; CDR3 DNA: TGTGCCAGCAGTGACGCGGTGACCGCTGAAGCTTTCTTT
CDR3 length: 13; clone size: once; J gene: TRBJ1-1; D gene: .; V gene: TRBV7-2; CDR3 protein: CASSLELNTEAFF; CDR3 DNA: TGTGCCAGCAGCTTAGAACTGAACACTGAAGCTTTCTTT
CDR3 length: 15; clone size: few; J gene: TRBJ2-2; D gene: .; V gene: TRBV2; CDR3 protein: CASTVGVGGTGELFF; CDR3 DNA: TGTGCCAGCACCGTGGGGGTGGGCGGTACCGGGGAGCTGTTTTTT
CDR3 length: 14; clone size: medium-sized; J gene: TRBJ2-7; D gene: TRBD1; V gene: TRBV6-2/TRBV6-3; CDR3 protein: CASSDGTGVLEQYF; CDR3 DNA: TGTGCCAGCAGTGACGGGACAGGGGTCTTGGAGCAGTACTTC
CDR3 length: 14; clone size: many; J gene: TRBJ1-6; D gene: .; V gene: TRBV18; CDR3 protein: CASSPEHGYSPLHF; CDR3 DNA: TGTGCCAGCTCACCTGAGCATGGGTATTCACCCCTCCACTTT
CDR3 length: 14; clone size: .; J gene: TRBJ2-1; D gene: TRBD2; V gene: TRBV5-1; CDR3 protein: CASSRWEGRNEQFF; CDR3 DNA: TGCGCCAGCAGCCGGTGGGAGGGCCGAAATGAGCAGTTCTTC
CDR3 length: 13; clone size: .; J gene: TRBJ2-7; D gene: TRBD2; V gene: TRBV4-1; CDR3 protein: CASSQALGGEQYF; CDR3 DNA: TGCGCCAGCAGCCAAGCCCTCGGGGGGGAGCAGTACTTC
CDR3 length: 14; clone size: many; J gene: TRBJ2-1; D gene: .; V gene: TRBV28; CDR3 protein: CASSLALSDPQQFF; CDR3 DNA: TGTGCCAGCAGTTTAGCGCTCTCGGACCCACAGCAGTTCTTC